A selection of T cell receptor beta chains follows, all from one sample in a study of a mutant IDH1 vaccine in newly diagnosed glioma. Which antigens these TCRs recognize remains unknown. Profiling relied on immunoSEQ multiplex PCR, and the TCRdb table lists in-frame clones only, not all of them. Of about 35,000 clones in the sample, around nine tenths are singletons; the top ten hold around 11%. The sample here was PBMCs, taken from a glioma patient whose treatment included an IDH1 peptide vaccine. The receptors derive from a woman younger than 45 with glioma. CDR3s include the opening cysteine and the closing phenylalanine or tryptophan. D genes are given only for firm matches. Size tells how often a clone was seen (once, few, many) or the class of an expanded clone, and some rows leave it out.

J gene: TRBJ2-5
D gene: .
V gene: TRBV2
clone size: .
CDR3 protein: CASGARQETQYF
CDR3 DNA: TGTGCCAGCGGGGCCAGACAAGAGACCCAGTACTTC

J gene: TRBJ2-7
D gene: .
V gene: TRBV10-1
clone size: .
CDR3 protein: CASSPGTSIAEQYF
CDR3 DNA: TGCGCCAGCAGTCCGGGGACCTCAATCGCGGAGCAGTACTTC

J gene: TRBJ1-1
D gene: .
V gene: TRBV10-2
clone size: .
CDR3 protein: CASSAWDTANTEAFF
CDR3 DNA: TGCGCCAGCAGTGCCTGGGACACCGCGAACACTGAAGCTTTCTTT

J gene: TRBJ2-5
D gene: .
V gene: TRBV5-1
clone size: .
CDR3 protein: CASSFKETQYF
CDR3 DNA: TGCGCCAGCAGCTTTAAAGAGACCCAGTACTTC

J gene: TRBJ1-4
D gene: .
V gene: TRBV28
clone size: .
CDR3 protein: CASSLAQGGEKLFF
CDR3 DNA: TGTGCCAGCAGTTTAGCCCAGGGTGGGGAAAAACTGTTTTTT

J gene: TRBJ2-1
D gene: .
V gene: TRBV6-5
clone size: once
CDR3 protein: CASSYGPGFYNEQFF
CDR3 DNA: TGTGCCAGCAGTTACGGCCCCGGGTTCTACAATGAGCAGTTCTTC

J gene: TRBJ1-3
D gene: TRBD1
V gene: TRBV5-1
clone size: .
CDR3 protein: CASSLVPGTGLNTIYF
CDR3 DNA: TGCGCCAGCAGCTTGGTCCCGGGGACAGGGCTGAACACCATATATTTT

J gene: TRBJ2-7
D gene: TRBD1
V gene: TRBV6-4
clone size: .
CDR3 protein: CASRQSFRDRGTYEQYF
CDR3 DNA: TGTGCCAGCCGGCAGTCCTTCCGGGACAGGGGTACCTACGAGCAGTACTTC

J gene: TRBJ1-5
D gene: TRBD1
V gene: TRBV6-1
clone size: .
CDR3 protein: CASSVGSRGHNQPQHF
CDR3 DNA: TGTGCCAGCAGTGTGGGGAGCAGGGGGCACAATCAGCCCCAGCATTTT

J gene: TRBJ1-4
D gene: .
V gene: TRBV15
clone size: .
CDR3 protein: CATSRKSNEKLFF
CDR3 DNA: TGTGCCACCAGCAGAAAGAGTAATGAAAAACTGTTTTTT

J gene: TRBJ2-5
D gene: .
V gene: TRBV5-6
clone size: .
CDR3 protein: CASSLVIEFATQYF
CDR3 DNA: TGTGCCAGCAGCTTGGTGATCGAGTTCGCGACCCAGTACTTC

J gene: TRBJ1-4
D gene: .
V gene: TRBV4-2
clone size: few
CDR3 protein: CASSQVSTVDEKLFF
CDR3 DNA: TGTGCCAGCAGCCAAGTATCCACTGTCGATGAAAAACTGTTTTTT

J gene: TRBJ2-3
D gene: TRBD2
V gene: TRBV10-1
clone size: .
CDR3 protein: CASRDGTRSTDTQYF
CDR3 DNA: TGCGCCAGCAGAGACGGGACTAGGAGCACAGATACGCAGTATTTT

J gene: TRBJ2-7
D gene: .
V gene: TRBV7-7
clone size: .
CDR3 protein: CASSPSWGALYEQYF
CDR3 DNA: TGTGCTAGCAGCCCTTCATGGGGAGCTTTATACGAGCAGTACTTC

J gene: TRBJ1-2
D gene: .
V gene: TRBV4-3
clone size: .
CDR3 protein: CASSQLLDPSGTHYGYTF
CDR3 DNA: TGCGCCAGCAGCCAACTCCTCGACCCGTCCGGGACTCACTATGGCTACACCTTC

J gene: TRBJ2-2
D gene: .
V gene: TRBV13
clone size: .
CDR3 protein: CASSLWGTGELFF
CDR3 DNA: TGTGCCAGCAGCTTATGGGGCACCGGGGAGCTGTTTTTT

J gene: TRBJ2-2
D gene: .
V gene: TRBV9
clone size: few
CDR3 protein: CASSVATGELFF
CDR3 DNA: TGTGCCAGCAGCGTAGCCACCGGGGAGCTGTTTTTT

J gene: TRBJ1-4
D gene: TRBD1
V gene: TRBV4-3
clone size: .
CDR3 protein: CASSQDGTGLEEKLFF
CDR3 DNA: TGCGCCAGCAGCCAAGATGGGACAGGGTTGGAGGAAAAACTGTTTTTT

J gene: TRBJ2-1
D gene: .
V gene: TRBV30
clone size: few
CDR3 protein: CAWAPPAISSYNEQFF
CDR3 DNA: TGTGCCTGGGCCCCCCCAGCGATAAGCTCCTACAATGAGCAGTTCTTC

J gene: TRBJ1-2
D gene: TRBD1
V gene: TRBV4-1
clone size: few
CDR3 protein: CASSHDPGQGANYGYTF
CDR3 DNA: TGCGCCAGCAGCCATGATCCGGGACAGGGGGCCAACTATGGCTACACCTTC

J gene: TRBJ1-6
D gene: .
V gene: TRBV30
clone size: .
CDR3 protein: CAWSGTLASGSPLHF
CDR3 DNA: TGTGCCTGGAGCGGTACGTTGGCTTCAGGGTCACCCCTCCACTTT

J gene: TRBJ2-7
D gene: .
V gene: TRBV5-1
clone size: .
CDR3 protein: CASSSLPGPKSEQYF
CDR3 DNA: TGCGCCAGCAGCTCCCTCCCGGGCCCCAAAAGCGAGCAGTACTTC

J gene: TRBJ2-1
D gene: .
V gene: TRBV19
clone size: .
CDR3 protein: CASSMGALDEQFF
CDR3 DNA: TGTGCCAGTAGTATGGGGGCCCTCGATGAGCAGTTCTTC

J gene: TRBJ2-6
D gene: .
V gene: TRBV2
clone size: .
CDR3 protein: CASGQGGRGNVLTF
CDR3 DNA: TGTGCCAGCGGGCAAGGGGGGCGGGGCAACGTCCTGACTTTC

J gene: TRBJ2-2
D gene: TRBD2
V gene: TRBV2
clone size: .
CDR3 protein: CASSERGVNTGELFF
CDR3 DNA: TGTGCCAGCAGTGAGCGGGGGGTGAACACCGGGGAGCTGTTTTTT

J gene: TRBJ1-2
D gene: .
V gene: TRBV9
clone size: once
CDR3 protein: CASSVAGRAGYTF
CDR3 DNA: TGTGCCAGCAGCGTAGCAGGCAGGGCTGGCTACACCTTC

J gene: TRBJ2-5
D gene: TRBD1
V gene: TRBV5-4
clone size: .
CDR3 protein: CASSFLDRIETQYF
CDR3 DNA: TGTGCCAGCAGCTTCCTGGACAGGATCGAGACCCAGTACTTC